This T cell receptor (beta chain) is from a study of blood T cell repertoires in COVID-19. Study-level information: Specimens from acute and convalescent COVID-19 originated in the United States, Italy and Spain.

Libraries were prepared by immunoSEQ multiplex PCR; TCRdb keeps only in-frame clonotypes and omits some of them. The profile shows about 300,000 clones, more than 75% of them singletons. Two negative PCRs, clearance, or symptom resolution characterized the recovered Cohort 3 donors. The CDR3 runs to 12 residues. Germline V gene data show CDR1 as SGHAT and CDR2 as FQNNGV. Trimming took off 3 bases at V and 6 bases at J, with 6 bases between the two ends. V and J are TRBV11-2 and TRBJ2-4; D remains unclear. The receptor's source is a man aged 30 to 45 who had recovered from COVID-19. The sequenced material came from PBMCs or T cells enriched from blood (not recorded which). This chain's CDR3 is CASSFDTNIQYF. The CDR3 nucleotides are TGTGCCAGCAGCTTTGACACAAACATTCAGTACTTC.